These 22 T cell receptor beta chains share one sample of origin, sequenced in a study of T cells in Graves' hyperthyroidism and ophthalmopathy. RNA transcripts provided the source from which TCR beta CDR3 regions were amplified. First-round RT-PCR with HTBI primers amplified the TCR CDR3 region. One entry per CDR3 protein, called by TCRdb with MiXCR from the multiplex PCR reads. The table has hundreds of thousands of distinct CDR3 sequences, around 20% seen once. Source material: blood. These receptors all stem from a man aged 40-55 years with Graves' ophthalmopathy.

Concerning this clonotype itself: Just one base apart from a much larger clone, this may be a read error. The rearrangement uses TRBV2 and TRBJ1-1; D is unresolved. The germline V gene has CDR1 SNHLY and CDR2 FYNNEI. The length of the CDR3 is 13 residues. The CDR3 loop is CASSEERNTGAFF. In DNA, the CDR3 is TGTGCCAGCAGTGAAGAGAGGAACACTGGAGCTTTCTTT. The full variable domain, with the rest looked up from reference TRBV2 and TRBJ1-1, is EPEVTQTPSHQVTQMGQEVILRCVPISNHLYFYWYRQILGQKVEFLVSFYNNEISEKSEIFDDQFSVERPDGSNFTLKIRSTKLEDSAMYFCASSEERNTGAFFGQGTRLTVV.

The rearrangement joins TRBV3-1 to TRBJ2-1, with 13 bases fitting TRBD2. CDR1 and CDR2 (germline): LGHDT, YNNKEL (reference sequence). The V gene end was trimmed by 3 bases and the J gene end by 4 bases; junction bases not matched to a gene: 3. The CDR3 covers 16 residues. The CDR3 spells CASSQILAGGYNEQFF. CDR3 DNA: TGTGCCAGCAGCCAGATACTAGCGGGGGGGTACAATGAGCAGTTCTTC.

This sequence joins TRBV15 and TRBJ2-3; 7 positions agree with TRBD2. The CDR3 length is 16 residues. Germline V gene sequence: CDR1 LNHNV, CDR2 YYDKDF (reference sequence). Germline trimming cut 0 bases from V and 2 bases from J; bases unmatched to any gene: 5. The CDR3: CATSRERSGVTDTQYF. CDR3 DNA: TGTGCCACCAGCAGAGAAAGAAGCGGGGTCACAGATACGCAGTATTTT.

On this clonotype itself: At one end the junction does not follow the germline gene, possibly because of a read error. Here the CDR3 reads CTWSVGRIGKNIQYF. CDR3 DNA sequence: TGTACCTGGAGTGTGGGCAGGATTGGCAAAAACATTCAGTACTTC. V gene TRBV30 combines with J gene TRBJ2-4; D remains ambiguous. Germline lookup yields CDR1 GTSNPN and CDR2 SVGIG (reference sequence). This CDR3 has 15 residues. The full variable domain, in which reference TRBV30 and TRBJ2-4 provide the parts outside the CDR3, is SQTIHQWPATLVQPVGSPLSLECTVEGTSNPNLYWYRQAAGRGLQLLFYSVGIGQISSEVPQNLSASRPQDRQFILSSKKLLLSDSGFYLCTWSVGRIGKNIQYFGAGTRLSVL.

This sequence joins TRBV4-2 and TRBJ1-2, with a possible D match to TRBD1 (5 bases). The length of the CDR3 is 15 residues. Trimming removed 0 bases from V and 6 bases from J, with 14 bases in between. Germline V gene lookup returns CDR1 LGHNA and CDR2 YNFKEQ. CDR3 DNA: TGTGCCAGCAGCCAAGATGAGGCAGGGAGGAATGGCTACACCTTC. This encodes CASSQDEAGRNGYTF.

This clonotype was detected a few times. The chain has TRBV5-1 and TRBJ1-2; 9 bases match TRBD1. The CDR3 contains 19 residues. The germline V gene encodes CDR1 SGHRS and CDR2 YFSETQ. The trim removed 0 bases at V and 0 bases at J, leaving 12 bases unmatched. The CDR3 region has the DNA TGCGCCAGCAGCTTGGCCACGGGACAGGGTATTCTATCTAACTATGGCTACACCTTC. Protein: CASSLATGQGILSNYGYTF. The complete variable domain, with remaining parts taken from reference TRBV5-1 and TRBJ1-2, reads KAGVTQTPRYLIKTRGQQVTLSCSPISGHRSVSWYQQTPGQGLQFLFEYFSETQRNKGNFPGRFSGRQFSNSRSEMNVSTLELGDSALYLCASSLATGQGILSNYGYTFGSGTRLTVV.

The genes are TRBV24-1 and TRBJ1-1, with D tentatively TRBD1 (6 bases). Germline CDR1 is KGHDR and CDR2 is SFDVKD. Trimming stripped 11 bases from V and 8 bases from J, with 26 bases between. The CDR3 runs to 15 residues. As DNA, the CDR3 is TGTGCCATCAACACTATAACCCCAGGACAGCTAGAAGCTTTCTTT. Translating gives CAINTITPGQLEAFF.

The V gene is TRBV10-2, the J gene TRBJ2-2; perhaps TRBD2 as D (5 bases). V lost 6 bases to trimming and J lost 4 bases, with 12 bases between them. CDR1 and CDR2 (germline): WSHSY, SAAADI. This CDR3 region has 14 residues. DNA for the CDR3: TGCGCCAGCAGGAGGGCCGCCCCCACCGGGGAGCTGTTTTTT. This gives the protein CASRRAAPTGELFF.

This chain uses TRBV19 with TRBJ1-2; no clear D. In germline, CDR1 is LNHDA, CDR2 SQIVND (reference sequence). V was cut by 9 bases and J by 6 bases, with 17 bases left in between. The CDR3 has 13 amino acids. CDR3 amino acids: CASSLSWEDGYTF. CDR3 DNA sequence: TGTGCCAGCAGCCTCTCTTGGGAGGATGGCTACACCTTC. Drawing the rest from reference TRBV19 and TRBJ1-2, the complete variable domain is DGGITQSPKYLFRKEGQNVTLSCEQNLNHDAMYWYRQDPGQGLRLIYYSQIVNDFQKGDIAEGYSVSREKKESFPLTVTSAQKNPTAFYLCASSLSWEDGYTFGSGTRLTVV.

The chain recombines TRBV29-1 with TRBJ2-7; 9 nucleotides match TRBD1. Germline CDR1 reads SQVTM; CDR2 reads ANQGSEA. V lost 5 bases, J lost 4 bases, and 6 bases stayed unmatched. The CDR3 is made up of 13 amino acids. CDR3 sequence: CSVTGGAGYEQYF. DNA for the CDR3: TGCAGCGTTACAGGGGGCGCGGGTTACGAGCAGTACTTC.

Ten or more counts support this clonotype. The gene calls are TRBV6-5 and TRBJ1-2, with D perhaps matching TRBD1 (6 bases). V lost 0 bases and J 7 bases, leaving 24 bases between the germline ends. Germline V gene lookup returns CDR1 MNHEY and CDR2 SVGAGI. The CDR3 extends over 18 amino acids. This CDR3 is CASSYSTPQFAGALGYTF. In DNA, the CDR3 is TGTGCCAGCAGTTACTCGACACCTCAATTCGCGGGGGCGCTTGGCTACACCTTC.

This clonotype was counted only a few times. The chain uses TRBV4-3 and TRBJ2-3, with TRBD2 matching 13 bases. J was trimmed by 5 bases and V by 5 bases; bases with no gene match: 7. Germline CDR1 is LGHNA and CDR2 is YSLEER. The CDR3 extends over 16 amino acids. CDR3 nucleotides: TGCGCCAGCAGCACACGGACTAGCGGGAGACTAGATACGCAGTATTTT. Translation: CASSTRTSGRLDTQYF.

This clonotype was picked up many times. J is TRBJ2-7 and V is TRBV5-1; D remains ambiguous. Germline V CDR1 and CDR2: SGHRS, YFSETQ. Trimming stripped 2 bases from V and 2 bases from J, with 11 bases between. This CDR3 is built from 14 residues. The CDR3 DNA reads TGCGCCAGCAGCTTAGGGAACAGCCCCTACGAGCAGTACTTC. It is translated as CASSLGNSPYEQYF.

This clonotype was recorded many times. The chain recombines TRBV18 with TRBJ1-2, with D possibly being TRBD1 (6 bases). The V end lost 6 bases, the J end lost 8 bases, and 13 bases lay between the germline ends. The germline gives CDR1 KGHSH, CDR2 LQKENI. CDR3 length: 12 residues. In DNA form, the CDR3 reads TGTGCCAGCTCCCACAGGGAAGGCGGCTACACCTTC. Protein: CASSHREGGYTF.

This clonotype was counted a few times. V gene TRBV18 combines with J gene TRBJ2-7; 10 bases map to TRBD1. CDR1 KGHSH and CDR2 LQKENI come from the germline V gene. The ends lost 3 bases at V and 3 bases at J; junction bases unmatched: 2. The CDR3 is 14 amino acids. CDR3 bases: TGTGCCAGCTCACCGGGACAGGGGTTCTACGAGCAGTACTTC. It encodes CASSPGQGFYEQYF.

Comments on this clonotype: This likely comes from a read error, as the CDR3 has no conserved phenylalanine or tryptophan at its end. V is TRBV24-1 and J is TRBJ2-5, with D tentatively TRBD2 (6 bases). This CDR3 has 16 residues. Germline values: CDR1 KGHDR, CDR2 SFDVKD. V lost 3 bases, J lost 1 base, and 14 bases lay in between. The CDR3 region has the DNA TGTGCCACCAGTGATAAGGGACCGGAGGGCCAAGAGACCCAGTACTCC. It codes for CATSDKGPEGQETQYS.

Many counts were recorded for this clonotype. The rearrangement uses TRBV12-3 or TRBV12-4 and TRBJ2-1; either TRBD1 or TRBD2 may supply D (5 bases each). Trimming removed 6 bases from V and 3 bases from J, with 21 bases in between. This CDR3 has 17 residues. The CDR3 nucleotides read TGTGCCAGCAGCATGGGTGGGACCTCTAGGTACTACAATGAGCAGTTCTTC. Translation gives CASSMGGTSRYYNEQFF.

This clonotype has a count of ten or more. The CDR3 nucleotides read TGTGCCAGCAGTTCACTTGAGATGGCCTTACCGCAGTATTTT. Translated: CASSSLEMALPQYF. This chain joins TRBV12-3 or TRBV12-4 and TRBJ2-3; no firm D call. V was trimmed by 4 bases and J by 10 bases, leaving 18 bases between them. The CDR3 sequence is 14 residues long.

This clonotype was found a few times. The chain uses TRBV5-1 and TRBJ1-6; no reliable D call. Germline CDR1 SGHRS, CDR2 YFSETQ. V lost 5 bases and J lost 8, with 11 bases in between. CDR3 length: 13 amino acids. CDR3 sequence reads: CASRLQPHSPLHF. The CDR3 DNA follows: TGCGCCAGCAGATTACAGCCCCATTCACCCCTCCACTTT.

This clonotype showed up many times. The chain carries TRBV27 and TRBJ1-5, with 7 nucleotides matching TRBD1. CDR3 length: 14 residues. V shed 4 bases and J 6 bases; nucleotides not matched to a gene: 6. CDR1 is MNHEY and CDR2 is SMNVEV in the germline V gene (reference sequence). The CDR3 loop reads CASSYQGGGQPQHF. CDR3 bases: TGTGCCAGCAGTTACCAGGGGGGCGGTCAGCCCCAGCATTTT.

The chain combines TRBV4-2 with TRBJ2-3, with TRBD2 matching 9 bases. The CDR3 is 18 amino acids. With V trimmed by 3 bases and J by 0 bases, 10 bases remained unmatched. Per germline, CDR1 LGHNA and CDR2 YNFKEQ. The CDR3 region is CASSQGGSGRTSTDTQYF. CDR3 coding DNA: TGTGCCAGCAGCCAGGGGGGCAGCGGGAGGACTAGCACAGATACGCAGTATTTT.

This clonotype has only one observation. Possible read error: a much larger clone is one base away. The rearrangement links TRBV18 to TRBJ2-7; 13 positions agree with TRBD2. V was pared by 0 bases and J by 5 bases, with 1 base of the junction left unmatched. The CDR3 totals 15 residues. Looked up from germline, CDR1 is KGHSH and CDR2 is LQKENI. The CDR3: CASSPPTSGGHEQYF. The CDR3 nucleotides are TGTGCCAGCTCACCACCGACTAGCGGGGGGCACGAGCAGTACTTC.